This TCR delta chain was captured by sequencing in a study of gamma-delta chains in newborns, infants, children. Study-wide context: Polyclonal expansion of innate γδ T cells after birth follows microbial exposure.

TCRdb reprocessed the reads through CATT. There are 7,500 to 10,000 delta-chain clones in the sample; 20% to 25% occur only once, and 4.4% lies in the top ten. This CDR3 is built from 22 residues. Germline V gene data show CDR1 as GEAIGNYY and CDR2 as EKD. J was trimmed by 0 bases and V by 3 bases; bases with no gene match: 22. The sequenced sample consisted of blood. The TCR originated in a child who was a newborn, infant or young child, either healthy, febrile or measles-vaccinated (not recorded which). This rearrangement joins TRDV2 to TRDJ1; the match to TRDD3 covers 12 bases. The CDR3 sequence: CACDYLQSGPLGDTPYTDKLIF. The CDR3 DNA sequence: TGTGCCTGTGACTACCTTCAGTCAGGTCCGCTGGGGGATACGCCGTACACCGATAAACTCATCTTT.